These 9 T cell receptor beta chains originate from one sample sequenced in a study of T cells in Graves' hyperthyroidism and ophthalmopathy. The investigators amplified TCR beta CDR3 regions from RNA transcripts. RT-PCR in the first round (using the HTBI primer set) targeted the TCR CDR3. TCRdb used MiXCR to reprocess the multiplex PCR reads, holding one entry per CDR3 protein. Of around 500,000 distinct CDR3 sequences in the sample, around 15% were seen once. Material for sequencing was blood. These receptors came from a middle-aged woman with Graves' hyperthyroidism.

Many counts were recorded for this clonotype. The chain couples TRBV5-5 to TRBJ2-7; the match to TRBD1 covers 10 bases. The V and J ends lost 5 bases and 0 bases, in that order; junction bases with no gene match: 5. The CDR3 is 15 residues long. Germline CDR1 and CDR2: SGHKS and YYEKEE (reference sequence). The CDR3 nucleotides read TGTGCCAGCAGACAGGGACAGGGGAGCTCCTACGAGCAGTACTTC. Its translation is CASRQGQGSSYEQYF. The variable domain in full, with the rest retrieved from reference TRBV5-5 and TRBJ2-7, is DAGVTQSPTHLIKTRGQQVTLRCSPISGHKSVSWYQQVLGQGPQFIFQYYEKEERGRGNFPDRFSARQFPNYSSELNVNALLLGDSALYLCASRQGQGSSYEQYFGPGTRLTVT.

This clonotype was recorded many times. CDR3 nucleotide sequence: TGTGCCAGCAGTGATGGACAGGGAACTAATGAAAAACTGTTTTTT. Translated: CASSDGQGTNEKLFF. V usage is TRBV7-9 and J usage is TRBJ1-4; 8 nucleotides agree with TRBD1. There are 15 residues in the CDR3. Per germline, CDR1 SEHNR and CDR2 FQNEAQ (reference sequence). With 6 bases clipped from V and 1 base from J, the junction kept 4 bases outside the gene matches.

Concerning this clonotype itself: Being one base from a much bigger clone, this may be a read error. The rearrangement uses TRBV6-2 or TRBV6-3 and TRBJ2-7; D is perhaps TRBD1 (5 bases). The V gene lost 4 bases and the J gene lost 3 bases, with 10 bases spanning the gap. The germline gives CDR1 MNHEY, CDR2 SVGEGT. The CDR3 sequence is 13 residues long. CDR3 protein: CASSCSTDYEQYF. CDR3 sequence (DNA): TGTGCCAGCAGTTGCTCGACAGACTACGAGCAGTACTTC.

The rearrangement links TRBV4-1 to TRBJ2-5; tentative D call: TRBD1 (5 bases). The CDR3 spans 14 residues. V was pared by 0 bases and J by 7 bases, with 12 bases between. Germline-derived CDR1 and CDR2 are MGHRA and YSYEKL. CDR3 protein: CASSQENTGWTQYF. CDR3 nucleotides: TGCGCCAGCAGCCAAGAAAACACAGGCTGGACCCAGTACTTC.

The rearrangement joins TRBV14 to TRBJ2-1, with D maybe TRBD1 (5 bases). Germline V gene sequence: CDR1 SGHDN, CDR2 FVKESK. The CDR3 totals 15 residues. The ends were cut back, 2 bases at V and 9 bases at J, with 17 bases in the middle. CDR3 in amino acids: CASSQYMAGLGEQFF. The CDR3 bases are TGTGCCAGCAGCCAATACATGGCAGGGTTAGGTGAGCAGTTCTTC.

There are many counts of this clonotype. The chain links TRBV4-1 to TRBJ1-4; tentative D call: TRBD1 (5 bases). Germline loops: CDR1 MGHRA, CDR2 YSYEKL. The CDR3 length is 16 residues. V shed 4 bases and J shed 6 bases, with 18 bases lying between them. CDR3 DNA sequence: TGCGCCAGCAGCCCCCTGATAATGGGGCGGGATGAAAAACTGTTTTTT. Amino acids: CASSPLIMGRDEKLFF.

This clonotype was seen ten or more times. J is TRBJ1-1 and V is TRBV20-1; 8 bases line up with TRBD1. V dropped 5 bases and J dropped 5; count of bases not matched to a gene: 1. The CDR3 loop spans 11 amino acids. Germline V gene lookup returns CDR1 DFQATT and CDR2 SNEGSKA (reference sequence). CDR3 bases: TGCAGTGCTCGACAGGGGACTGAAGCTTTCTTT. It is translated as CSARQGTEAFF.

This clonotype was found many times. V and J are TRBV7-2 and TRBJ1-4; no definite D call. Trimming took off 1 base at V and 8 bases at J, with 8 bases between the two ends. The CDR3 loop spans 13 amino acids. The germline V gene encodes CDR1 SGHTA and CDR2 FQGNSA. The CDR3 spells CASSLVVQEKLFF. The CDR3 coding sequence is TGTGCCAGCAGCTTAGTAGTGCAGGAAAAACTGTTTTTT.

The V gene is TRBV6-9, the J gene TRBJ1-1; D uncertain. From germline, CDR1 is MNHGY and CDR2 SVAAGI. Trimming took off 4 bases at V and 3 bases at J, with 15 bases between the two ends. The CDR3 spans 15 residues. CDR3 residues: CASSSPFRKDTEAFF. The CDR3 DNA is TGTGCCAGCAGTTCTCCGTTCAGGAAGGACACTGAAGCTTTCTTT.